This TCR beta chain was sequenced during a study of CD8 T cells in ankylosing spondylitis. Details on this clonotype: The antigen is undetermined.

V shed 4 bases and J 3 bases; nucleotides not matched to a gene: 16. Germline V lookup: CDR1 DFQATT, CDR2 SNEGSKA (reference sequence). CDR3 length: 17 residues. Libraries for TCR beta were made by quantitative 5'-RACE with molecular barcodes. Using its own MiXCR run on the 5' RACE reads, TCRdb lists one record per CDR3 protein. Of 35,000 to 45,000 distinct CDR3 sequences detected, approximately 11% appear once; the ten largest clones hold approximately 1.5%. Study observations and caveats: Within ankylosing spondylitis blood, a TCR beta motif made up of seven to nine highly homologous variants appeared to be characteristic. In reactive arthritis synovial fluid and blood, some motif variants had been reported before. Reportedly, matched ankylosing spondylitis synovial fluid was significantly enriched for disease-linked clones.

The sample was blood, either unsorted or a sorted T cell fraction (not recorded which). This clonotype originated in a male donor with ankylosing spondylitis or in good health (not recorded which). The gene calls are TRBV20-1 and TRBJ1-2; 8 bases line up with TRBD1. CDR3 residues: CSATPWDRTPRDYGYTF. The CDR3 DNA sequence: TGCAGTGCTACCCCGTGGGACAGGACACCTAGGGACTATGGCTACACCTTC.